The 5 T cell receptor beta chains below all came from one sample that was sequenced in a study of radiation and T cells in renal cell carcinoma. Method: immunoSEQ multiplex PCR; TCRdb's copy keeps in-frame clones and lacks some. The sample consists of around 46,000 clones, around 83% of them appearing once. The time point denotes: baseline pretreatment blood. Specified treatment: 15 Gy SBRT to primary tumor, nephrectomy 4 weeks later. Sample: blood, taken from a patient whose treatment included radiotherapy and nephrectomy. These receptors all come from a woman aged 70-85 years with renal cell carcinoma.

The chain carries TRBV6-6 and TRBJ1-6; 9 nucleotides agree with TRBD1. The J segment lost 5 bases and the V segment lost 7 bases, leaving 3 bases of the junction unmatched. This CDR3 has 14 amino acids. Germline-derived CDR1 and CDR2 are MNHNY and SVGAGI (reference sequence). CDR3 protein: CASIRTGDNSPLHF. CDR3 coding DNA: TGTGCCAGCATCCGGACAGGGGATAATTCACCCCTCCACTTT.

This clone was found once. V gene TRBV21-1 combines with J gene TRBJ2-7. TRBV21-1 is labeled a pseudogene. The CDR3 runs 17 residues. CDR3 coding DNA: TGTGCCAGCGTAGGAAATGCCCCGGGACGATTATTTGTTGAGCAGTACTTC. This sequence encodes CASVGNAPGRLFVEQYF.

The chain links TRBV7-8 to TRBJ1-3; D is uncertain. Germline CDR1 SGHVS, CDR2 FQNEAQ. This CDR3 contains 14 residues. The V gene lost 1 base and the J gene lost 0 bases, with 4 bases spanning the gap. The chain's CDR3 is CASSLDSSGNTIYF. The DNA for the CDR3 is TGTGCCAGCAGCTTAGACTCCTCTGGAAACACCATATATTTT.

The chain is built from TRBV7-6 and TRBJ2-7, with no clear D. Between the trimmed V and J ends, which lost 6 bases and 5 bases, there was a span of 8 bases. Looked up from germline, CDR1 is SGHVS and CDR2 is FNYEAQ. The CDR3 contains 11 residues. CDR3 in DNA: TGTGCCAGCAGTAACCGCAACGAGCAGTACTTC. Encoded protein: CASSNRNEQYF.

The chain carries TRBV19 and TRBJ2-3; D gene uncertain. Germline CDR1 and CDR2: LNHDA and SQIVND (reference sequence). CDR3 length: 11 residues. V gave up 3 bases and J gave up 5 bases, with 3 bases separating them. CDR3 coding DNA: TGTGCCAGTAGTATGCGAGATACGCAGTATTTT. This sequence encodes CASSMRDTQYF.